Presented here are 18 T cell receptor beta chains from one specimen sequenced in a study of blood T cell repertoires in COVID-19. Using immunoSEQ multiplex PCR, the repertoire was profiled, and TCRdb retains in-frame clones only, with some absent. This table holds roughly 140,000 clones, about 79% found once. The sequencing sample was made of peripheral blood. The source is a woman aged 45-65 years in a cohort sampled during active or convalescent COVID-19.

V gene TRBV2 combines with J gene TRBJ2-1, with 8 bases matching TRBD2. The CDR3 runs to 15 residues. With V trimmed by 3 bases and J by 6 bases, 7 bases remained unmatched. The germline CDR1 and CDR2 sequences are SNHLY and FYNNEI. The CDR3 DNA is TGTGCCAGCAGTGATCGACTAGCGACCTTCAATGAGCAGTTCTTC. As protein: CASSDRLATFNEQFF. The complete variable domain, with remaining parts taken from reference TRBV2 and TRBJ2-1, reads EPEVTQTPSHQVTQMGQEVILRCVPISNHLYFYWYRQILGQKVEFLVSFYNNEISEKSEIFDDQFSVERPDGSNFTLKIRSTKLEDSAMYFCASSDRLATFNEQFFGPGTRLTVL.

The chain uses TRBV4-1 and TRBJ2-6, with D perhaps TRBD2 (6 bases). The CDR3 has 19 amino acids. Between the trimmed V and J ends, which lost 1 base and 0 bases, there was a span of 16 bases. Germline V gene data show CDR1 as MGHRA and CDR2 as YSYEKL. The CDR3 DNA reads TGCGCCAGCAGCCAAGTTGCCGGGGGTCCAGACTCTGGGGCCAACGTCCTGACTTTC. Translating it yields CASSQVAGGPDSGANVLTF.

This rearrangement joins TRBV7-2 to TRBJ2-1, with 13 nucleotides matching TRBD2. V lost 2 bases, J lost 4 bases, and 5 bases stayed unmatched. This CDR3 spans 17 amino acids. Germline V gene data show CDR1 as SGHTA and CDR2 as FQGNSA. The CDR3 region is CASSLRTSGGPYNEQFF. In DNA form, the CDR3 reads TGTGCCAGCAGCTTAAGGACTAGCGGGGGCCCTTACAATGAGCAGTTCTTC.

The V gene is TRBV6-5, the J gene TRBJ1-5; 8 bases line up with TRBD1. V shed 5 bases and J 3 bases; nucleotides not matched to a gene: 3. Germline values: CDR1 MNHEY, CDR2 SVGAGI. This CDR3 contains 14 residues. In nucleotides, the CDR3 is TGTGCCAGCAGTCAGACAGGGGACAATCAGCCCCAGCATTTT. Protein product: CASSQTGDNQPQHF.

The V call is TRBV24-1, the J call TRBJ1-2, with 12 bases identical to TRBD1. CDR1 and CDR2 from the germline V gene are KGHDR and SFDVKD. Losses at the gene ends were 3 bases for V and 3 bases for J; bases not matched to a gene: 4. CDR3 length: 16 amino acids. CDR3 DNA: TGTGCCACCAGTGATGGGACAGGGGGCCTCGACTATGGCTACACCTTC. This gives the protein CATSDGTGGLDYGYTF.

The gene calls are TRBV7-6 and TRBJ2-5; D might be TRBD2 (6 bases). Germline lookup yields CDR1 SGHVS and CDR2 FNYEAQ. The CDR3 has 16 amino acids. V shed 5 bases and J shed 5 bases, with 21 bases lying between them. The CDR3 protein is CASSRVGTSAGETQYF. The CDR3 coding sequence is TGTGCCAGCAGCCGCGTGGGAACGAGCGCGGGGGAGACCCAGTACTTC. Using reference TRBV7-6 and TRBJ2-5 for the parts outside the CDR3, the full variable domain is GAGVSQSPRYKVTKRGQDVALRCDPISGHVSLYWYRQALGQGPEFLTYFNYEAQQDKSGLPNDRFSAERPEGSISTLTIQRTEQRDSAMYRCASSRVGTSAGETQYFGPGTRLLVL.

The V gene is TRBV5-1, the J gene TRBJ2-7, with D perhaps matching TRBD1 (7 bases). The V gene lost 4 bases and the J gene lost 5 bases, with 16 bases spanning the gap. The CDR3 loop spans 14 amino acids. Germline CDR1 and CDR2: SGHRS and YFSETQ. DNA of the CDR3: TGCGCCAGCAGCCGCGGACAGGAGGGGGACGAGCAGTACTTC. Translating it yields CASSRGQEGDEQYF.

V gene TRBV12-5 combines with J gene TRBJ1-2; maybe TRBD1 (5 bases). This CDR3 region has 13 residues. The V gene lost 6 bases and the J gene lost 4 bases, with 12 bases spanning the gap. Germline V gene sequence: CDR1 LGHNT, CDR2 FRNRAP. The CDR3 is CASGTGQGYGYTF. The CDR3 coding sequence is TGTGCTAGTGGCACCGGACAAGGCTATGGCTACACCTTC.

CDR3 nucleotide sequence: TGTGCCAGCAGCTTAGACAGCTACACCGGGGAGCTGTTTTTT. Encoded protein: CASSLDSYTGELFF. The V call is TRBV13, the J call TRBJ2-2; D remains unclear. Germline lookup yields CDR1 PRHDT and CDR2 FYEKMQ (reference sequence). Trimming left V 1 base short and J 3 bases short, with 6 bases between. The CDR3 length is 14 residues.

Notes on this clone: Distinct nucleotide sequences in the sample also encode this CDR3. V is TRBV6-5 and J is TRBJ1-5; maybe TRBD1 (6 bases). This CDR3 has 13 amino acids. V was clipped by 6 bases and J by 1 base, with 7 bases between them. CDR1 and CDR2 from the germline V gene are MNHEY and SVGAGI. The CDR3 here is CASRQGSNQPQHF. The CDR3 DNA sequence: TGTGCCAGCAGACAGGGAAGCAATCAGCCCCAGCATTTT.

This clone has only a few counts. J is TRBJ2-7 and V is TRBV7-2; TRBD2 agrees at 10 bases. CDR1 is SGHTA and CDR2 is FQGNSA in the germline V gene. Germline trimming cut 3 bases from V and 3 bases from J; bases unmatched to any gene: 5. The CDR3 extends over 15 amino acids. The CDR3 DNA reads TGTGCCAGCAGCTTTGCAGCGGGGGGGAACTACGAGCAGTACTTC. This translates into CASSFAAGGNYEQYF. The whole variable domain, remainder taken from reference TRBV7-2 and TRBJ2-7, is GAGVSQSPSNKVTEKGKDVELRCDPISGHTALYWYRQSLGQGLEFLIYFQGNSAPDKSGLPSDRFSAERTGGSVSTLTIQRTQQEDSAVYLCASSFAAGGNYEQYFGPGTRLTVT.

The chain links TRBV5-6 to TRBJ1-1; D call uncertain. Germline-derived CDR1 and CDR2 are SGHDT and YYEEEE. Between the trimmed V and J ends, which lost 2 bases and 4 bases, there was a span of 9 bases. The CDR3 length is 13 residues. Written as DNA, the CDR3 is TGTGCCAGCAGCTTCGGGGTAGGCACTGAAGCTTTCTTT. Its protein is CASSFGVGTEAFF.

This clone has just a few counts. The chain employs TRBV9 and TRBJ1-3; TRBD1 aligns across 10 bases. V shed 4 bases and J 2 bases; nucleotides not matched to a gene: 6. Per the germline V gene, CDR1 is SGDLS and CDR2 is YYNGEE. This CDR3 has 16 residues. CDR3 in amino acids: CASSTRQGAAGNTIYF. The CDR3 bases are TGTGCCAGCAGCACCCGACAGGGGGCAGCTGGAAACACCATATATTTT.

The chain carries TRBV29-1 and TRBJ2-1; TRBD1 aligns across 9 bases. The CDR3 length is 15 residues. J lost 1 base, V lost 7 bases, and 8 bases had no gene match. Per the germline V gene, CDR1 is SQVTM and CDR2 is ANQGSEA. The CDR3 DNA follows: TGCAGCGGGTTACAGGGGGCAAGGTCCTACAATGAGCAGTTCTTC. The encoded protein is CSGLQGARSYNEQFF.

The CDR3 region has the DNA TGTGCCAGTAGTATAGGTGTGACTAATCAAGAGACCCAGTACTTC. Its translation: CASSIGVTNQETQYF. The chain has TRBV19 and TRBJ2-5; D is possibly TRBD2 (5 bases). CDR1 and CDR2 (germline): LNHDA, SQIVND (reference sequence). The CDR3 consists of 15 residues. V was clipped by 1 base and J by 2 bases, with 11 bases between them.

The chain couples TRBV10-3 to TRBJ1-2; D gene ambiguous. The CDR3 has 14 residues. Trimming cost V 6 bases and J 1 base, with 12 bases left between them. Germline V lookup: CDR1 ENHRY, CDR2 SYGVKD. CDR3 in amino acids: CAIRPNSFNYGYTF. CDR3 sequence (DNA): TGTGCCATCAGGCCAAACAGTTTTAACTATGGCTACACCTTC.

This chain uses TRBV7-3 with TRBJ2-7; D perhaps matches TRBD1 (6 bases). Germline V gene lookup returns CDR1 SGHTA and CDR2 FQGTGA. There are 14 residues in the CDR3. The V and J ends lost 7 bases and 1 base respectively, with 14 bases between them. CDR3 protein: CASTWGTLSYEQYF. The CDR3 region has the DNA TGTGCCAGCACCTGGGGGACACTTTCCTACGAGCAGTACTTC.

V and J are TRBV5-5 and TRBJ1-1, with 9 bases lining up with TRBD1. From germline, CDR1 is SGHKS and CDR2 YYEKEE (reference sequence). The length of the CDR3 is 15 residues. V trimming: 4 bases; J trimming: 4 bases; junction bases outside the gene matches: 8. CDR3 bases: TGTGCCAGCAGCCTGGGACAGGGCCCGGGCACTGAAGCTTTCTTT. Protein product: CASSLGQGPGTEAFF.